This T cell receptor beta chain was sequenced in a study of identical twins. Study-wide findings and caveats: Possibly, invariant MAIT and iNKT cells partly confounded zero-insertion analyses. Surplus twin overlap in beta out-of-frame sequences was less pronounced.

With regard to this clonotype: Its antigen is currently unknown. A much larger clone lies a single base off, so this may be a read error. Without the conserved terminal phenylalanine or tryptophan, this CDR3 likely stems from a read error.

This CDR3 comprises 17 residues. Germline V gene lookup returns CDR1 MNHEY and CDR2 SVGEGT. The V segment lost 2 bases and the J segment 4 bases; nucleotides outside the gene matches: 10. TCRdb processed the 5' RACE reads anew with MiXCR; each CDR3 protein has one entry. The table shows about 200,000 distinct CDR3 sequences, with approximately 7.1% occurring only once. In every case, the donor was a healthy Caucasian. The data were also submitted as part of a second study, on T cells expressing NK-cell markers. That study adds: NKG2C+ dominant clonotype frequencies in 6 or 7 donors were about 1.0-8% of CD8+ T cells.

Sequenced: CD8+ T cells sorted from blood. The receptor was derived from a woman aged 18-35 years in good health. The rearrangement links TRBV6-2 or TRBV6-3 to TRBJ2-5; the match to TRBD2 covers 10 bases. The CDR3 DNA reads TGTGCCAGCAGTTACGTAACCGCTAGCGGGAGAGGAGAGACCCAGTACTTA. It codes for CASSYVTASGRGETQYL.